This T cell receptor beta chain was obtained from a study of T cell repertoires in cytomegalovirus infection. Study details: Indicated by public TCR beta signatures were CMV infection and matching HLA type.

TCRdb redid the calling of the reads with MiXCR, one entry per CDR3 protein. Of 350,000 to 550,000 distinct CDR3 sequences listed, about a third are singletons. The CDR3 length is 14 residues. The V gene lost 6 bases and the J gene lost 3 bases, with 14 bases spanning the gap. The sequenced sample consisted of PBMCs. The TCR comes from a human donor in good health (CMV status not recorded). Some clones in this sample may be carry-over from other donors' samples. The chain combines TRBV12-3 or TRBV12-4 with TRBJ1-2; tentative D call: TRBD1 (5 bases). This chain's CDR3 is CASRSRDLDYGYTF. In DNA form, the CDR3 reads TGTGCCAGCAGATCCCGGGACCTAGACTATGGCTACACCTTC.